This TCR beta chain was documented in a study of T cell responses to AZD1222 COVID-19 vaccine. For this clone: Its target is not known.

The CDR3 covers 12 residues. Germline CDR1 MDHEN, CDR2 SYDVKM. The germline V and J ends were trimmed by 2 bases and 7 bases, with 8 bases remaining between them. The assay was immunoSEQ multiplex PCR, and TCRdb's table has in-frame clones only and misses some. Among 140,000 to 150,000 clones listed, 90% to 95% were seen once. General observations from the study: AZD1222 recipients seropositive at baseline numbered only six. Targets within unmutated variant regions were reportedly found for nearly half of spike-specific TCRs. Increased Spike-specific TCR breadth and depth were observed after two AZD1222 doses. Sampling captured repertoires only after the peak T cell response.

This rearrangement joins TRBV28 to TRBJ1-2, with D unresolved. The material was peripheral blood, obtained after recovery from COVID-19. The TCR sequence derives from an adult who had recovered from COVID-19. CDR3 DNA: TGTGCCAGCAGTTTAGATCAATCTGGCTACACCTTC. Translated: CASSLDQSGYTF.